This passage covers 25 T cell receptor beta chains from one sample sequenced in a study of post-analysis software for immune sequencing data. General study results and limits: In patients, about 5 TRBV segments were more frequent than in controls, with TRBV5-6, TRBV5-1 and TRBV20-1 among them.

Unique molecular identifiers had been added to the TCR beta cDNA libraries. TCRdb passed the PCR reads through MiXCR, listing each CDR3 protein once. The table has about 540,000 distinct CDR3 sequences, 34% seen once. Which antigens these TCRs recognize remains unknown. The specimen was blood. Source of these receptors: a girl under 18 with multiple sclerosis.

A few counts support this clonotype. This chain connects TRBV27 to TRBJ2-7; possibly TRBD1 for D (6 bases). The CDR3 runs to 15 residues. The germline V gene has CDR1 MNHEY and CDR2 SMNVEV (reference sequence). V was cut by 1 base and J by 0 bases, with 10 bases left in between. CDR3 sequence (DNA): TGTGCCAGCAGTTTATTCCCAGGGGACTCCTACGAGCAGTACTTC. Its protein is CASSLFPGDSYEQYF.

The CDR3 nucleotides are TGTGCCAGCAGCCCCGAGTGGACAGGGAAACAGCCCCAGCATTTT. Its translation: CASSPEWTGKQPQHF. The chain carries TRBV11-3 and TRBJ1-5; 8 bases agree with TRBD1. Germline-derived CDR1 and CDR2 are SGHNT and YENEEA. The CDR3 loop spans 15 amino acids. The V and J ends lost 5 bases and 7 bases, in that order; junction bases with no gene match: 10.

This clonotype has just a few counts. The rearrangement joins TRBV10-3 to TRBJ2-3, with 7 bases fitting TRBD1. Unmatched junction bases numbered 7, after V lost 6 bases and J lost 4 bases. This CDR3 comprises 14 residues. CDR1 ENHRY and CDR2 SYGVKD come from the germline V gene. The chain's CDR3 is CAIRSRQGADTQYF. The CDR3, as DNA: TGTGCCATCAGGAGTCGACAGGGCGCAGATACGCAGTATTTT.

J is TRBJ1-5 and V is TRBV2, with D unresolved. V was trimmed by 2 bases and J by 2 bases, leaving 10 bases between them. The CDR3 is 15 amino acids. Germline assignment: CDR1 SNHLY and CDR2 FYNNEI. CDR3 loop: CASSELRSGNQPQHF. The CDR3 DNA reads as TGTGCCAGCAGTGAATTAAGGAGCGGCAATCAGCCCCAGCATTTT. The full variable domain, rest sourced from reference TRBV2 and TRBJ1-5, is EPEVTQTPSHQVTQMGQEVILRCVPISNHLYFYWYRQILGQKVEFLVSFYNNEISEKSEIFDDQFSVERPDGSNFTLKIRSTKLEDSAMYFCASSELRSGNQPQHFGDGTRLSIL.

The V gene is TRBV20-1, the J gene TRBJ2-7; perhaps TRBD2 as D (5 bases). Germline values: CDR1 DFQATT, CDR2 SNEGSKA (reference sequence). V lost 5 bases to trimming and J lost 10 bases, with 12 bases between them. The CDR3 covers 10 residues. The CDR3 coding sequence is TGCAGTGCTCAACGGGAAACCCAGTACTTC. It specifies CSAQRETQYF.

This clonotype was observed a few times. V gene TRBV20-1 combines with J gene TRBJ2-7; D is perhaps TRBD2 (6 bases). The V gene's germline CDR1 is DFQATT and CDR2 SNEGSKA (reference sequence). The V and J ends lost 7 bases and 0 bases respectively, with 13 bases between them. The length of the CDR3 is 13 residues. The CDR3 spells CSGEDQSSYEQYF. The CDR3, as DNA: TGCAGTGGGGAGGACCAAAGCTCCTACGAGCAGTACTTC.

V and J are TRBV6-2 or TRBV6-3 and TRBJ1-1; 8 nucleotides match TRBD1. The CDR3 is 11 residues long. V was pared by 7 bases and J by 13 bases, with 8 bases of the junction left unmatched. CDR1 is MNHEY, CDR2 SVGEGT, per germline. For the CDR3, the DNA is TGTGCCAGCACCTTGGGACAGGAAAGTTTCTTT. Protein product: CASTLGQESFF.

V usage is TRBV6-6 and J usage is TRBJ2-7; the match to TRBD2 covers 7 bases. The CDR3 covers 13 residues. V trimming: 4 bases; J trimming: 5 bases; junction bases outside the gene matches: 5. The V gene's germline CDR1 is MNHNY and CDR2 SVGAGI (reference sequence). CDR3 nucleotide sequence: TGTGCCAGCAGTTTCGGGACTACCGACGAGCAGTACTTC. This codes for CASSFGTTDEQYF.

This clonotype appeared a few times. The chain carries TRBV2 and TRBJ2-5, with 10 bases fitting TRBD1. CDR1 is SNHLY, CDR2 FYNNEI, per germline. This CDR3 is built from 15 residues. Germline trimming cut 6 bases from V and 1 base from J; bases unmatched to any gene: 5. CDR3 protein: CASRGRDRGQETQYF. For the CDR3, the DNA is TGTGCCAGCAGGGGCCGGGACAGGGGCCAAGAGACCCAGTACTTC.

Only a few counts were recorded for this clonotype. The chain carries TRBV6-6 and TRBJ2-5, with a tentative D call TRBD2 (6 bases). V was clipped by 2 bases and J by 3 bases, with 10 bases between them. The germline gives CDR1 MNHNY, CDR2 SVGAGI (reference sequence). The CDR3 contains 14 residues. The CDR3 DNA follows: TGTGCCAGCAGTTACCGGGGCGGGAAAGAGACCCAGTACTTC. It yields the protein CASSYRGGKETQYF.

In this sample, this clonotype turned up a few times. The chain carries TRBV20-1 and TRBJ2-5; TRBD1 is a possible D gene (5 bases). CDR1 is DFQATT, CDR2 SNEGSKA, per germline (reference sequence). The germline V and J ends were trimmed by 0 bases and 3 bases, with 20 bases remaining between them. The CDR3 length is 17 residues. The CDR3 loop reads CSARDLNYGRVEETQYF. The DNA for the CDR3 is TGCAGTGCTAGAGATCTTAACTACGGCAGGGTAGAAGAGACCCAGTACTTC.

This clonotype was counted between two and nine times. This chain connects TRBV12-3 or TRBV12-4 to TRBJ2-3; no clear D gene. This CDR3 comprises 14 residues. Trimming pared 3 bases from V and 6 bases from J, leaving 13 bases between. The CDR3 loop reads CASSFYSPGDTQYF. CDR3 nucleotide sequence: TGTGCCAGCAGTTTCTACAGTCCCGGCGATACGCAGTATTTT.

V and J are TRBV29-1 and TRBJ2-7; D uncertain. Trimming took off 4 bases at V and 4 bases at J, with 14 bases between the two ends. The germline CDR1 and CDR2 sequences are SQVTM and ANQGSEA. The CDR3 is 13 residues long. In DNA, the CDR3 is TGCAGCGTTGGTAGTATGGCTGGGTACGAGCAGTACTTC. Its translation: CSVGSMAGYEQYF.

In its sample, this clonotype was seen once. The chain couples TRBV27 to TRBJ1-5; 7 positions match TRBD1. This CDR3 region has 14 residues. The germline V gene encodes CDR1 MNHEY and CDR2 SMNVEV (reference sequence). Germline trimming cut 5 bases from V and 4 bases from J; bases unmatched to any gene: 5. CDR3 in DNA: TGTGCCAGCAGTCAGACAGGGCCTAATCAGCCCCAGCATTTT. Residues: CASSQTGPNQPQHF.

This clonotype has a handful of counts. The chain couples TRBV27 to TRBJ1-6; 7 nucleotides agree with TRBD1. V was clipped by 4 bases and J by 10 bases; unmatched bases: 7. This CDR3 spans 14 amino acids. Germline lookup yields CDR1 MNHEY and CDR2 SMNVEV (reference sequence). For the CDR3, the DNA is TGTGCCAGCAGTTCCCGGGACAGCCTATCACCCCTCCACTTT. Translation: CASSSRDSLSPLHF.

The chain joins TRBV5-1 to TRBJ2-3, with TRBD2 matching 7 bases. Germline V gene data show CDR1 as SGHRS and CDR2 as YFSETQ. The CDR3 has 17 amino acids. With 3 bases clipped from V and 0 bases from J, the junction kept 10 bases outside the gene matches. The DNA for the CDR3 is TGCGCCAGCAGCTCTCCAGGCACTAGCGCAAGCACAGATACGCAGTATTTT. Protein: CASSSPGTSASTDTQYF. Complete variable domain (other parts from reference TRBV5-1 and TRBJ2-3): KAGVTQTPRYLIKTRGQQVTLSCSPISGHRSVSWYQQTPGQGLQFLFEYFSETQRNKGNFPGRFSGRQFSNSRSEMNVSTLELGDSALYLCASSSPGTSASTDTQYFGPGTRLTVL.

The J gene is TRBJ1-2, the V gene TRBV28; 9 bases are shared with TRBD1. CDR1 is MDHEN and CDR2 is SYDVKM in the germline V gene. Trimming removed 6 bases from V and 4 bases from J; junction bases left unmatched: 3. This CDR3 is 13 amino acids long. CDR3: CASRTGGGYGYTF. The DNA for the CDR3 is TGTGCCAGCAGGACAGGGGGGGGCTATGGCTACACCTTC.

This clonotype has just a few counts. The chain recombines TRBV29-1 with TRBJ2-5; tentatively, D is TRBD2 (5 bases). Trimming pared 4 bases from V and 9 bases from J, leaving 12 bases between. This CDR3 has 11 residues. The germline V gene has CDR1 SQVTM and CDR2 ANQGSEA. CDR3 sequence reads: CSVGAVGAQYF. The CDR3 nucleotides read TGCAGCGTTGGGGCAGTCGGGGCCCAGTACTTC.

Concerning this clonotype: Mismatch with germline at one junction end may stem from a read error. The J gene is TRBJ2-5, the V gene TRBV11-2; 11 nucleotides agree with TRBD2. The CDR3 covers 15 residues. The germline CDR1 and CDR2 sequences are SGHAT and FQNNGV. The DNA for the CDR3 is TGTGCCGGCAGCTTACTGACTAGCGGGGACGGGACCCAGTACTTC. Residues: CAGSLLTSGDGTQYF.

The J gene is TRBJ2-3, the V gene TRBV29-1; 10 positions match TRBD2. The germline V gene has CDR1 SQVTM and CDR2 ANQGSEA. V lost 1 base to trimming and J lost 10 bases; unmatched junction nucleotides: 8. The CDR3 is 14 amino acids. Written as DNA, the CDR3 is TGCAGCGTTGAAGTTAGCGGGGGGCGAGACCCGCAGTATTTT. Translating gives CSVEVSGGRDPQYF.

This chain joins TRBV20-1 and TRBJ1-1; D gene unclear. The V end was cut by 3 bases, the J end by 1 base, with 15 bases between. This CDR3 is built from 15 residues. The V gene's germline CDR1 is DFQATT and CDR2 SNEGSKA (reference sequence). CDR3 loop: CSASVRTVPNTEAFF. CDR3 coding DNA: TGCAGTGCTAGTGTCCGGACTGTGCCGAACACTGAAGCTTTCTTT.

V gene TRBV12-3 or TRBV12-4 combines with J gene TRBJ1-1, with D possibly matching TRBD1 (5 bases). The CDR3 sequence is 16 residues long. The V gene lost 2 bases and the J gene lost 2 bases, with 15 bases spanning the gap. The CDR3 loop is CASSLRQGVVNTEAFF. For the CDR3, the DNA is TGTGCCAGCAGTTTACGGCAGGGAGTCGTAAACACTGAAGCTTTCTTT.

The rearrangement joins TRBV9 to TRBJ2-1, with D possibly matching TRBD2 (6 bases). The CDR3 has 16 residues. Germline V gives CDR1 SGDLS, CDR2 YYNGEE. V gave up 4 bases and J gave up 3 bases, with 17 bases separating them. Here the CDR3 DNA reads TGTGCCAGCAGCCCCAAGGCGGGGCTAATCTACAATGAGCAGTTCTTC. Residues: CASSPKAGLIYNEQFF.

Regarding this clonotype: Relative to the germline gene, one junction end is altered; a read error may explain this. This sequence joins TRBV5-1 and TRBJ2-5, with TRBD1 matching 7 bases. The germline gives CDR1 SGHRS, CDR2 YFSETQ. The CDR3 has 14 amino acids. CDR3 sequence reads: CACSLGQMLDEQCF. The CDR3 DNA follows: TGCGCCTGCAGCTTGGGACAGATGCTTGACGAGCAGTGCTTC.

This clonotype appeared a few times. The CDR3 protein is CASSYRGGLETQYF. The DNA of the CDR3 is TGTGCCAGCAGTTACAGGGGGGGTTTAGAGACCCAGTACTTC. This chain connects TRBV6-6 to TRBJ2-5; possible D gene TRBD2, 7 bases. The CDR3 contains 14 residues. From germline, CDR1 is MNHNY and CDR2 SVGAGI (reference sequence). V lost 2 bases and J lost 4, with 11 bases in between.